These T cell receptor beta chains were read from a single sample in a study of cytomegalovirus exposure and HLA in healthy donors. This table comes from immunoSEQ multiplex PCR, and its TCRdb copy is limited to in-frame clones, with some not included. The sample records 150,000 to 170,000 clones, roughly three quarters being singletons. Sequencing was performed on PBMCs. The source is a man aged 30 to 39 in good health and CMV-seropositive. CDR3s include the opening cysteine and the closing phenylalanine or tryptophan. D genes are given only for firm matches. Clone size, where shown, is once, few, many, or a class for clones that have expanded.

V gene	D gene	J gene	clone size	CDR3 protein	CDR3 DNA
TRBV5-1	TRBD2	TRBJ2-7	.	CASTPSGSGLYEQYF	TGCGCCAGCACCCCGAGCGGGAGTGGTCTCTACGAGCAGTACTTC
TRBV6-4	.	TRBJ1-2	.	CASSPHGGRGYGYTF	TGTGCCAGCAGCCCACACGGGGGGAGAGGCTATGGCTACACCTTC
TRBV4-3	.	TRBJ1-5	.	CASSQGQGNQPQHF	TGCGCCAGCAGCCAGGGTCAGGGGAATCAGCCCCAGCATTTT
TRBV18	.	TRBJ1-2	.	CASSQDRNYGYTF	TGTGCCAGCTCACAGGACAGAAACTATGGCTACACCTTC
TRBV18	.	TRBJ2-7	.	CASSPARSYEQYF	TGTGCCAGCTCACCGGCCCGGAGCTACGAGCAGTACTTC
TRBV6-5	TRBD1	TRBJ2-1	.	CASSYGTGSSYNEQFF	TGTGCCAGCAGTTACGGGACAGGCAGCTCCTACAATGAGCAGTTCTTC
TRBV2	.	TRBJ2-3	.	CASTLSGLSTDTQYF	TGTGCCAGCACCCTTAGCGGCCTTAGCACAGATACGCAGTATTTT
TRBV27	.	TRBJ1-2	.	CATGDGRGYGYTF	TGTGCCACCGGAGACGGCAGGGGCTATGGCTACACCTTC
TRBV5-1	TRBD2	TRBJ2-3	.	CASSLEGTSGGTPTDTQYF	TGCGCCAGCAGCTTGGAGGGGACTAGCGGGGGGACCCCCACAGATACGCAGTATTTT
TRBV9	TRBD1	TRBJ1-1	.	CASSGRQQGGRDEAFF	TGTGCCAGCAGCGGGCGACAACAGGGGGGGAGGGATGAAGCTTTCTTT
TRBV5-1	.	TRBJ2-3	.	CASSLRPPQGSRGSTDTQYF	TGCGCCAGCAGCCTAAGACCCCCTCAGGGGAGCAGAGGTAGCACAGATACGCAGTATTTT
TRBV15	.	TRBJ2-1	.	CATSRAAYGAYNEQFF	TGTGCCACCAGCAGAGCAGCCTATGGGGCTTACAATGAGCAGTTCTTC
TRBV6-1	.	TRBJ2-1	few	CASSYAIYNEQFF	TGTGCCAGCAGTTATGCGATTTACAATGAGCAGTTCTTC
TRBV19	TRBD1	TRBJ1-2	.	CASTPGTGGGYTF	TGTGCCAGTACTCCCGGGACAGGGGGTGGCTACACCTTC
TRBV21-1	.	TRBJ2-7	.	CASCGLAGGGEYF	TGTGCCAGCTGTGGACTAGCGGGGGGTGGGGAGTACTTC
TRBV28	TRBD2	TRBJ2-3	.	CASSRRGGSTDTQYF	TGTGCCAGCAGTCGGCGGGGGGGGAGCACAGATACGCAGTATTTT
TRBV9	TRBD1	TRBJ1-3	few	CASSPQGAGGIYF	TGTGCCAGCAGCCCTCAAGGGGCAGGGGGTATATATTTT
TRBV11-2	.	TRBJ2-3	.	CASSRGGRTSTDTQYF	TGTGCCAGCAGCAGGGGGGGACGGACTAGCACAGATACGCAGTATTTT
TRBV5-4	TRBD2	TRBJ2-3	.	CASSRSGGGTDTQYF	TGTGCCAGCAGCCGAAGCGGGGGGGGTACAGATACGCAGTATTTT
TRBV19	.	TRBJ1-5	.	CASSPDDTISNQPQHF	TGTGCCAGTAGTCCAGACGACACAATTAGCAATCAGCCCCAGCATTTT
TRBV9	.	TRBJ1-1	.	CASSAPSRRGVTEAFF	TGTGCCAGCAGCGCCCCAAGTCGCAGGGGAGTCACTGAAGCTTTCTTT
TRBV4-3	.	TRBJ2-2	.	CASSQGARDTGELFF	TGCGCCAGCAGCCAGGGGGCGCGAGACACCGGGGAGCTGTTTTTT
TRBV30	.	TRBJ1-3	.	CAWMSSGNTIYF	TGTGCCTGGATGAGTAGTGGAAACACCATATATTTT
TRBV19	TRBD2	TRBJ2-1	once	CASSLRGGRAGSYNEQFF	TGTGCCAGTAGCTTACGGGGCGGGAGGGCCGGTTCCTACAATGAGCAGTTCTTC